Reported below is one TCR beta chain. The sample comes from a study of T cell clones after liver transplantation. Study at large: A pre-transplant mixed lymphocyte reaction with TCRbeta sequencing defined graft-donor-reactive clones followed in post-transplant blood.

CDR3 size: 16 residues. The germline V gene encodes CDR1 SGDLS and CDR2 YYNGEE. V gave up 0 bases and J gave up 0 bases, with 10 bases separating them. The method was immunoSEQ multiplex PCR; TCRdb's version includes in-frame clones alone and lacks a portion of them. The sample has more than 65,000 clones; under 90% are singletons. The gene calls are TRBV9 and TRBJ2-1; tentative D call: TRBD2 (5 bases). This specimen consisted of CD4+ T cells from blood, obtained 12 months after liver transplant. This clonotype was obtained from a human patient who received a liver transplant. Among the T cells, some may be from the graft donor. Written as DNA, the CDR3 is TGTGCCAGCAGCGTAGAGCCCGGGAACTCCTACAATGAGCAGTTCTTC. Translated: CASSVEPGNSYNEQFF. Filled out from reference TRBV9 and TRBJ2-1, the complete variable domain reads DSGVTQTPKHLITATGQRVTLRCSPRSGDLSVYWYQQSLDQGLQFLIQYYNGEERAKGNILERFSAQQFPDLHSELNLSSLELGDSALYFCASSVEPGNSYNEQFFGPGTRLTVL.